The following is a T cell receptor (beta chain) sequence with its context. This specimen belongs to a study of technical replicates of blood from several donors. The V gene's germline CDR1 is SGHVS and CDR2 FNYEAQ. With V trimmed by 3 bases and J by 5 bases, 2 bases remained unmatched. The CDR3 contains 15 residues. TCRdb's table, derived via immunoSEQ multiplex PCR, lists solely in-frame clones and lacks some. The table records approximately 78,000 clones, roughly 92% of them present only once. This rearrangement joins TRBV7-6 to TRBJ2-1; 12 nucleotides align to TRBD2. Sequenced: T cells isolated from PBMCs. The TCR originated in a human donor in good health. As DNA, the CDR3 is TGTGCCAGCAGCTTCGGACTAGCGGGAAACAATGAGCAGTTCTTC. Translated: CASSFGLAGNNEQFF.